This T cell receptor beta chain originates from a study of early T cells in non-severe SARS-CoV-2 infection. Germline loops: CDR1 ENHRY, CDR2 SYGVKD. V shed 6 bases and J shed 5 bases, with 16 bases lying between them. The CDR3 extends over 14 amino acids. TCRdb re-called the 5' RACE reads with MiXCR, one entry per CDR3 protein. The table has approximately 98,000 distinct CDR3 sequences, over 10% seen once. The sequenced material came from whole blood. The rearrangement joins TRBV10-3 to TRBJ1-2, with a possible D match to TRBD1 (5 bases). This clonotype was obtained from an adult who was a healthcare worker with PCR-confirmed SARS-CoV-2 infection or an uninfected control (not recorded which). The CDR3, as DNA: TGTGCCATCAGCCCAGCAGGGATGGAGTATGGCTACACCTTC. Translated, it gives CAISPAGMEYGYTF.